What follows are 9 T cell receptor beta chains derived from one specimen sequenced in a study of CD8+ T cells in alopecia areata. After isolation, RNA underwent reverse transcription to generate cDNA as the sequencing template. Produced via immunoSEQ multiplex PCR; TCRdb's table is partial and in-frame only. The sample yields about 140,000 clones, about 88% seen once. As to treatment: oral pan-JAK inhibitor, 5-10 mg twice daily. This specimen was CD8+ T cells sorted from blood, taken at week 4, from a patient treated with tofacitinib. These receptors originate from a human donor with alopecia areata.

Only one count was recorded for this clone. V is TRBV6-5 and J is TRBJ2-2; D is unclear. V lost 5 bases and J 7 bases, leaving 11 bases between the germline ends. This CDR3 spans 13 amino acids. Looked up from germline, CDR1 is MNHEY and CDR2 is SVGAGI. DNA of the CDR3: TGTGCCAGCAGTACTCCAACCCTCGGGGAGCTGTTTTTT. This translates into CASSTPTLGELFF.

This clone was observed a single time. The chain has TRBV19 and TRBJ2-3; D not certain. The ends were cut back, 5 bases at V and 2 bases at J, with 8 bases in the middle. The CDR3 length is 13 residues. The V gene's germline CDR1 is LNHDA and CDR2 SQIVND (reference sequence). The chain's CDR3 is CASSASITDTQYF. CDR3 bases: TGTGCCAGTAGTGCCTCGATCACAGATACGCAGTATTTT.

The chain joins TRBV7-3 to TRBJ2-3; 15 bases fit TRBD2. The CDR3 totals 17 residues. With V trimmed by 5 bases and J by 2 bases, 5 bases remained unmatched. CDR1 is SGHTA and CDR2 is FQGTGA in the germline V gene. CDR3 sequence: CASSPRTSGRDTDTQYF. DNA of the CDR3: TGTGCCAGCAGCCCAAGGACTAGCGGGAGGGACACAGATACGCAGTATTTT. Complete variable domain (other parts from reference TRBV7-3 and TRBJ2-3): GAGVSQTPSNKVTEKGKYVELRCDPISGHTALYWYRQSLGQGPEFLIYFQGTGAADDSGLPNDRFFAVRPEGSVSTLKIQRTERGDSAVYLCASSPRTSGRDTDTQYFGPGTRLTVL.

In this sample, this clone turned up once. This sequence joins TRBV29-1 and TRBJ1-2; D remains unclear. Germline V gene sequence: CDR1 SQVTM, CDR2 ANQGSEA. This CDR3 spans 11 amino acids. Between the trimmed V and J ends, which lost 4 bases and 3 bases, there was a span of 6 bases. CDR3 region: CSVASDYGYTF. The CDR3 region has the DNA TGCAGCGTTGCCAGCGACTATGGCTACACCTTC.

This chain links TRBV29-1 with TRBJ2-1; D gene uncertain. V lost 5 bases, J lost 9 bases, and 14 bases lay in between. The CDR3 is made up of 12 amino acids. Per germline, CDR1 SQVTM and CDR2 ANQGSEA. CDR3 bases: TGCAGCGTTCTCACCTATGTGGGTGAGCAGTTCTTC. This gives the protein CSVLTYVGEQFF.

This clone was picked up one time. This chain joins TRBV6-1 and TRBJ2-7, with D perhaps matching TRBD1 (5 bases). This CDR3 contains 15 residues. V was cut by 6 bases and J by 0 bases, with 15 bases left in between. CDR1 is MNHNS, CDR2 SASEGT, per germline. The CDR3 sequence: CASRRTADTSYEQYF. The CDR3 DNA is TGTGCCAGCAGACGCACCGCGGACACCTCCTACGAGCAGTACTTC.

This clone was detected a few times. The V call is TRBV21-1, the J call TRBJ2-5; the tabulated D call, TRBD2, remains unverified against the DNA. TRBV21-1 is a documented pseudogene. The CDR3 contains 15 residues. The chain's CDR3 is CASSNLLTHGETQYF. The CDR3 DNA is TGTGCCAGCAGCAACCTCCTCACCCACGGAGAGACCCAGTACTTC.

The rearrangement uses TRBV27 and TRBJ2-7, with D possibly TRBD2 on 6 matching bases. CDR1 MNHEY and CDR2 SMNVEV come from the germline V gene (reference sequence). Trimming pared 5 bases from V and 0 bases from J, leaving 17 bases between. The CDR3 is 16 amino acids. CDR3 in DNA: TGTGCCAGCAGTCCAATCGGGACTCCAAGCTCCTACGAGCAGTACTTC. Translating gives CASSPIGTPSSYEQYF.

This clone has a single count. The chain has TRBV6-5 and TRBJ2-1; no reliable D call. Germline V CDR1 and CDR2: MNHEY, SVGAGI. The CDR3 sequence is 14 residues long. Trimming pared 7 bases from V and 2 bases from J, leaving 12 bases between. The CDR3 nucleotides read TGTGCCAGCACCCCGTCCCGGCCCTACAATGAGCAGTTCTTC. Amino acid sequence: CASTPSRPYNEQFF.